This T cell receptor (beta chain) came from a study of cytomegalovirus exposure and HLA in healthy donors (TCRdb year 2017). Regarding the study in general: In an earlier analysis of 450 to 750 of the donors, 250 to 300 Gb of sequence data and 117 million unique TCR beta sequences from 150 million to 200 million T cells were reported. An early release that covered 500 to 800 HLA-typed donors contained about 290 gigabases of sequencing data and around 80 million unique TCR sequences. The genetic ancestry cluster associated with self-reported Caucasian donors included 81% of the 300 to 400 genotyped donors. The study was designed to test whether signatures of past pathogen exposure could be identified by cataloging public T cell receptors. The study used immunosequencing to profile the T cell repertoires of several hundred subjects and linked those repertoires to cytomegalovirus serostatus. Along with the roughly 610-subject first cohort, a separate validation cohort of around 110 different subjects was used. High-throughput TCR immunosequencing, statistical association of individual TCRs with disease status, and machine learning were combined to predict cytomegalovirus infection status. In a later analysis, previously published TCR beta repertoires from 666 donors were re-analyzed and high-resolution HLA genotyping was added so that TCR occurrence patterns could be studied. The later analysis used no new phenotypic data to find candidate immune exposures, relying instead on TCR beta sequences and their occurrence across donors. To decide whether each TCR beta V gene segment behaved as functional or pseudogenic, an earlier analysis of approximately 600 of the donors relied on high-throughput TCR beta sequencing. Donor age, sex, ethnicity and CMV serostatus were compiled together with the repertoire data. A later genetic analysis took genome-wide SNP genotypes for about three fifths of the 666 donors and used that subset as a discovery cohort. Every repertoire in the discovery cohort had been generated on one and the same sequencing platform. HLA typing included class I and class II loci at four-digit resolution. Typing coverage varied by locus: roughly 629-640 donors for A, B, C, DRB1 and DQB1; approximately 500 for DQA1; around 610 for DPA1; roughly 470 for DPB1. A handful of DR-DQ haplotypes were handled as single units for association and clustering because linkage in the cohort was strong. On average, roughly 250,000 unique TCR beta nucleotide sequences were sequenced per donor among a few hundred genotyped donors of the cohort, with about 19% of those sequences being non-productive. The study at large found these results: A total of 150 to 200 TCR beta chains were listed by the study as associated with cytomegalovirus. According to a later analysis, TCR association rates differed among HLA loci, with DRB1 alleles showing the most associated TCRs and HLA-C alleles showing the fewest. In vitro tests confirmed that a few of the cytomegalovirus-associated TCR beta chains recognize cytomegalovirus antigens. Assigning TCR associations to individual alleles was difficult when HLA alleles, especially DR and DQ, strongly co-occurred. A group of highly shared sequence variants was considered likely to be a technical artifact of the sequencing pipeline. In a later genetic analysis, fewer N-insertions in productive TCRs were reported among donors in an Asian-associated ancestry cluster than the roughly 710-donor mean. Correlated functional status among segregating V segments might be attributable to linkage disequilibrium, but an unknown experimental factor could not be ruled out. A further reported finding was that TCR beta sequences accurately predicted the HLA-A and HLA-B alleles for most subjects in the first cohort. In an earlier analysis of about 550 of the donors, most TCR beta V segments were observed in productive rearrangements about 87% or about 30% of the time, broadly matching IMGT annotations. In a later analysis, most CMV-associated TCR beta chains were found to appear HLA-restricted, with HLA associations seemingly driven largely by CMV exposure. In a later analysis, HLA-associated TCR beta chains were found to be more clonally expanded and to have lower generation probabilities than equally common non-associated chains. HLA typing was unavailable for some donors at each locus, so association tests used only the typed subset. According to a later analysis, parvovirus B19, influenza, CMV and Epstein-Barr virus appeared linked to several top co-occurrence clusters. Most TCR sequences were observed very rarely across donors, whereas some public TCRs were present in many individuals. Only TCR beta chains were sequenced in this cohort, and the absence of alpha or paired-chain data limited detectable features. Presence/absence analyses assumed roughly uniform sequencing depth across donors, an assumption that may not hold. According to the authors, the approach could potentially be generalized to other disease states and immunological phenotypes. In a later genetic analysis, a missense DCLRE1C variant was associated with V-gene and J-gene trimming of TCR beta chains, and the association was replicated in an independent cohort. Specific HLA alleles were associated with 15,000 to 20,000 TCR beta sequences at a false discovery rate of 0.05 in a later analysis. The classifier was reported to diagnose cytomegalovirus status with high specificity and sensitivity in both the original and validation cohorts. The earlier analysis of around 600 of the donors excluded 15 to 20 rarely observed V segments, including chromosome 9 orphons, because counts were too low. The only immune exposure information available for the cohort was CMV serostatus.

As concerns this clone: The target of this receptor is not known. Qualities for individual bases were not recorded, and no much larger clone is one base off.

The cohort comprised 710 or so healthy bone marrow donors. All cohort members were sampled while nominally healthy, although unrecorded immune exposures were likely present. The donor was CMV seropositive and was included in the group of almost 300 seropositive cohort members. Each donor provided a peripheral blood sample, and peripheral blood mononuclear cells were used for TCR beta sequencing. The Qiagen DNeasy Blood Extraction Kit was used to extract genomic DNA from the blood cell samples. Libraries came from the immunoSEQ multiplex PCR assay. A mixture of 60 forward primers for TCR Vbeta segments and 13 reverse primers for TCR Jbeta segments was used in the multiplex PCR. The CDR3 region of rearranged TCR beta genes was amplified from genomic DNA by a multiplex PCR assay. The amplified TCR beta libraries were sequenced on the Illumina HiSeq System as 87-base-pair reads. The paper's processing steps were these. Across the 666 repertoires, a later analysis counted 80 million or so unique TCR beta chains, approximately 12 million of which were shared by at least two donors. Raw reads were error-corrected and collapsed into unique sequences with a nearest-neighbor algorithm that merged closely related sequences to remove PCR and sequencing errors. V, D and J gene segments were assigned by aligning CDR3 sequences to IMGT reference sequences. For a sequence to be retained, a match of at least six nucleotides was required to both a V gene segment and a J gene segment. A rearrangement counted as productive if the CDR3 had no stop codons and remained in frame with V and J, and every other rearrangement counted as non-productive. CDR3 was defined according to IMGT convention as the region running from the second conserved V-encoded cysteine to the conserved J-encoded phenylalanine. The earlier analysis of some 600 of the donors excluded sequences that lacked an unambiguous match to a single V gene segment. An earlier analysis of 500 to 700 of the donors classified V segments as functional when productive rearrangements were above 56.7% and as segregating when the standard deviation between donors was above 5%. To diagnose cytomegalovirus status from the catalog of TCR beta chain sequences, a statistical classification framework was built. V and J gene assignment, in a later analysis, came from comparing TCR nucleotide sequences with IMGT/GENE-DB human TR gene sequences. The TCRdist pipeline was used in a later analysis to assign CDR3 sequences and most-parsimonious VDJ recombination scenarios. A later analysis defined each TCR beta chain by its CDR3 amino acid sequence plus V-gene family, and excluded reads lacking a unique V-gene family. As a way to deal with suspected cross-contamination and a sequencing artifact, a later analysis dropped 450 to 700 nucleotide sequences that were highly shared and had low generation probability. For each public chain, a later analysis derived a clonal expansion index from normalized ranks of inferred template counts within each repertoire. In a later analysis, generation probabilities were computed using a VDJ recombination model fitted to out-of-frame rearrangements, and the results were checked against IGoR. In a later analysis, hypergeometric tests were used to score TCR-TCR, TCR-HLA and TCR-CMV co-occurrence, with a repertoire-size bias correction applied to TCR pairs. In a later analysis, false discovery rates were estimated by permuting HLA or CMV assignments 20 times. A later analysis grouped co-occurring TCRs with DBSCAN, adding TCRdist sequence similarity when clustering within HLA-allele-positive subsets. For co-occurrence clustering, repertoires with fewer than 30,000 or more than 120,000 public chains were excluded, along with a handful of repertoires with anomalous nucleotide sharing. In its TCRdb copy, this immuneACCESS table keeps in-frame sequences only and misses some clones. Where compared with another copy, unresolved V genes explain less than half of these, and the others have no known cause. V and J calls and clone size follow that table, whereas D and trimming were derived from the DNA. Here the sample has about 160,000 clones; 85% occur a single time. Jointly, the top ten make up more than 2% of the sample.

Sequencing was done on a sample of PBMCs. The receptor was isolated from a young man in good health and CMV-seropositive.

The DNA reads TGTGCCGGACGGGCGGGGAACACCGGGGAGCTGTTTTTT. This sequence encodes CAGRAGNTGELFF. The chain uses TRBV6-5 and TRBJ2-2; the D gene is perhaps TRBD2, on 5 matching bases. The V end loses 11 bases and the J end loses 1 base, and a stretch of 11 bases separates them. Measured from the cysteine to the phenylalanine, the CDR3 is 13 residues long. CDR3 DNA only is kept here, 39 bases in frame from base 1. In the germline V gene, CDR1 corresponds to MNHEY and CDR2 to SVGAGI.